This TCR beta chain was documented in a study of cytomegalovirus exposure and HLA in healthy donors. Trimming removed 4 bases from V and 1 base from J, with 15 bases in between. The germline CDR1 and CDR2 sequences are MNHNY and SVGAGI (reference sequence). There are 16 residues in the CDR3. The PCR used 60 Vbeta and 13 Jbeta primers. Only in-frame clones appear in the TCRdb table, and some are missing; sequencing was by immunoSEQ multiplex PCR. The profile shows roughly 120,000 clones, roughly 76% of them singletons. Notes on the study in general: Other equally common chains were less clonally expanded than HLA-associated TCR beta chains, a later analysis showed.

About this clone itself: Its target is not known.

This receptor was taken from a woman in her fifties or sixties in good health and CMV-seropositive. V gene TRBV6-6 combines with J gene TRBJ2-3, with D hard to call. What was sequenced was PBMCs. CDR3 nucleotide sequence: TGTGCCAGCAGTTCGTACTCCACTTCCCGCACAGATACGCAGTATTTT. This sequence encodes CASSSYSTSRTDTQYF.